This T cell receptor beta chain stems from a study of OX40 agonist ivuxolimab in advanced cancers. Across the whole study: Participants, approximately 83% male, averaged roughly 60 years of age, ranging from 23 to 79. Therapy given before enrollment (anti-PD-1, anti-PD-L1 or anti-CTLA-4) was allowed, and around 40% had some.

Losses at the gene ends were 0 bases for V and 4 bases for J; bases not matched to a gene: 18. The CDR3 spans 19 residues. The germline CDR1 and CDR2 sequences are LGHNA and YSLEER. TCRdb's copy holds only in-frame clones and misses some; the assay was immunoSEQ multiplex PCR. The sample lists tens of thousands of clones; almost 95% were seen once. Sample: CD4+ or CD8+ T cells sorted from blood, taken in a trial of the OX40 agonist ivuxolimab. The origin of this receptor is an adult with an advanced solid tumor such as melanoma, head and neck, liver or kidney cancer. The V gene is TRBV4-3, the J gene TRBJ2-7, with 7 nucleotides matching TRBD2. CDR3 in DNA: TGCGCCAGCAGCCAAGATCTGGCGGGAGTGGGAGGACGTTCTTACGAGCAGTACTTC. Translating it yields CASSQDLAGVGGRSYEQYF.